This TCR beta chain was recorded in a study of shared T cell receptors in the human thymus. Generated by immunoSEQ multiplex PCR, the TCRdb table keeps only in-frame clones and is missing some. The table includes about 400,000 clones, approximately 95% detected once. The CDR3 covers 16 residues. With V trimmed by 4 bases and J by 5 bases, 6 bases remained unmatched. Germline lookup yields CDR1 MNHEY and CDR2 SMNVEV (reference sequence). The chain uses TRBV27 and TRBJ2-3; 13 bases agree with TRBD2. The sequenced material came from thymocytes. This clonotype was sampled from a human donor. The chain's CDR3 is CASSSGTSGNGDTQYF. The CDR3 DNA sequence: TGTGCCAGCAGTTCGGGGACTAGCGGGAACGGAGATACGCAGTATTTT.